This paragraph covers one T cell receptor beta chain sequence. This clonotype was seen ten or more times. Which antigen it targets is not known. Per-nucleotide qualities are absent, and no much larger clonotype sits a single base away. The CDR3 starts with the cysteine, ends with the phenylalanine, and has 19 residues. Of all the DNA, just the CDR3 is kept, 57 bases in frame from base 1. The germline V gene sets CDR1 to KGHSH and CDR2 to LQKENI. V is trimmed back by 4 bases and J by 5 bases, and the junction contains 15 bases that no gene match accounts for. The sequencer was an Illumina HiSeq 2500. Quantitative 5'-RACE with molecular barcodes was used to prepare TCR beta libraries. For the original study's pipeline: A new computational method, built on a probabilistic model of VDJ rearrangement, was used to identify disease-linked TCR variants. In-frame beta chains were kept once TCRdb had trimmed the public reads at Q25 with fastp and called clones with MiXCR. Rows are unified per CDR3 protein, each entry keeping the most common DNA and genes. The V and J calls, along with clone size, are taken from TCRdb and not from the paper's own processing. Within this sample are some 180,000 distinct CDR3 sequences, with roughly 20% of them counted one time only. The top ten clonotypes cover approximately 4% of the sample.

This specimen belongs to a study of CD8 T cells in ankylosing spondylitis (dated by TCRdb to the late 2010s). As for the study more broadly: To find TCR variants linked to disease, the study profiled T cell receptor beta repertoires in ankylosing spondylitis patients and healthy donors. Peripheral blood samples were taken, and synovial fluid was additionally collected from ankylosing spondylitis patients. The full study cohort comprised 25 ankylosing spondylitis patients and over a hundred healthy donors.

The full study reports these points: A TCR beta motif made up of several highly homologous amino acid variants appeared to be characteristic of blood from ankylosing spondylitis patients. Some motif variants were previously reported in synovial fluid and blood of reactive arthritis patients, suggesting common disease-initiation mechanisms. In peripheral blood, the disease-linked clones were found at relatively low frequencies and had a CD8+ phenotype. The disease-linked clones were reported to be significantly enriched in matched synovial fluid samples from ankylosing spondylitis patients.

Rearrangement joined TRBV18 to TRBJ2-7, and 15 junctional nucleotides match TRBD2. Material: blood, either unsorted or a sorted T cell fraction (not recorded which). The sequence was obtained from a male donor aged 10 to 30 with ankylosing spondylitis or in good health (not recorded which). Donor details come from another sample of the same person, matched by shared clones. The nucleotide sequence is TGTGCCAGCTCACTTAACCGGACTAGCGGGAGGGCCTGGGTCGACGAGCAGTACTTC. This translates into CASSLNRTSGRAWVDEQYF.